Listed below are T cell receptor beta chains from one sample, sequenced in a study of beta chain features in type 1 diabetes. Libraries were prepared by immunoSEQ multiplex PCR; TCRdb keeps only in-frame clonotypes and omits some of them. The data show some 150,000 clones, 9% seen once. Source material: central memory CD4+ T cells from blood. Receptor source: a woman aged 30 to 39 with type 1 diabetes. Each CDR3 is given with its conserved first and last residue. The D gene is left open where the match is weak. Only part of the rows carry a size: once, few, many, or a class if the clone is expanded.

J: TRBJ2-7; V: TRBV6-5; D: .; size: few; CDR3: CASTSSSYEQYF; DNA: TGTGCCAGCACTTCCAGCTCCTACGAGCAGTACTTC
J: TRBJ2-7; V: TRBV7-2; D: .; size: .; CDR3: CASSLMKSISYEQYF; DNA: TGTGCCAGCAGCTTAATGAAGTCTATCTCCTACGAGCAGTACTTC
J: TRBJ1-1; V: TRBV13; D: .; size: .; CDR3: CASRLDKNTEAFF; DNA: TGTGCCAGCAGACTGGACAAGAACACTGAAGCTTTCTTT
J: TRBJ2-2; V: TRBV9; D: .; size: .; CDR3: CASSVGASNTGELFF; DNA: TGTGCCAGCAGCGTAGGAGCCTCGAACACCGGGGAGCTGTTTTTT
J: TRBJ2-5; V: TRBV30; D: .; size: few; CDR3: CAWYRGGETQYF; DNA: TGTGCCTGGTACAGGGGGGGAGAGACCCAGTACTTC
J: TRBJ2-1; V: TRBV5-1; D: TRBD1; size: few; CDR3: CASSLPGTGYNDEQFF; DNA: TGCGCCAGCAGCTTACCCGGGACAGGGTATAACGATGAGCAGTTCTTC
J: TRBJ2-1; V: TRBV4-2; D: .; size: few; CDR3: CASSHSKGGPYNEQFF; DNA: TGTGCCAGCAGCCATTCTAAGGGGGGGCCTTACAATGAGCAGTTCTTC
J: TRBJ2-1; V: TRBV5-1; D: TRBD2; size: few; CDR3: CASAKGLAGNNEQFF; DNA: TGCGCCAGCGCCAAGGGACTAGCGGGAAACAATGAGCAGTTCTTC
J: TRBJ2-4; V: TRBV5-1; D: TRBD2; size: .; CDR3: CASSLIVAGGPINIQYF; DNA: TGCGCCAGCAGCTTGATTGTAGCGGGAGGGCCGATAAACATTCAGTACTTC
J: TRBJ2-5; V: TRBV6-6; D: .; size: .; CDR3: CASRSLQETQYF; DNA: TGTGCCAGCAGAAGCCTACAAGAGACCCAGTACTTC
J: TRBJ2-2; V: TRBV7-2; D: .; size: .; CDR3: CASSLTAGSNTGELFF; DNA: TGTGCCAGCAGCTTGACGGCGGGCTCGAACACCGGGGAGCTGTTTTTT
J: TRBJ2-6; V: TRBV7-9; D: .; size: few; CDR3: CASSLLQGSVLTF; DNA: TGTGCCAGCAGCTTACTACAGGGTTCCGTCCTGACTTTC
J: TRBJ2-6; V: TRBV6-1; D: .; size: .; CDR3: CASVRGRSGANVLTF; DNA: TGTGCCAGTGTGCGGGGAAGGTCTGGGGCCAACGTCCTGACTTTC
J: TRBJ2-1; V: TRBV11-2; D: TRBD2; size: few; CDR3: CASSFGRLAVTNEQFF; DNA: TGTGCCAGCAGCTTCGGTCGACTAGCGGTAACCAATGAGCAGTTCTTC
J: TRBJ2-7; V: TRBV29-1; D: TRBD1; size: .; CDR3: CSVATGDEQYF; DNA: TGCAGCGTAGCCACAGGGGACGAGCAGTACTTC
J: TRBJ2-7; V: TRBV7-2; D: .; size: few; CDR3: CASSLVGQPAPYEQYF; DNA: TGTGCCAGCAGCTTAGTAGGACAGCCTGCTCCCTACGAGCAGTACTTC
J: TRBJ2-6; V: TRBV30; D: .; size: few; CDR3: CAWSHTLRGGGANVLTF; DNA: TGTGCCTGGAGCCACACTCTCAGGGGAGGGGGGGCCAACGTCCTGACTTTC
J: TRBJ2-2; V: TRBV6-5; D: .; size: few; CDR3: CASRPDSGELFF; DNA: TGTGCCAGCAGGCCAGATTCCGGGGAGCTGTTTTTT
J: TRBJ2-3; V: TRBV4-1; D: TRBD2; size: .; CDR3: CASSQRPSGSTGTDTQYF; DNA: TGCGCCAGCAGCCAACGCCCTAGCGGGAGCACAGGCACAGATACGCAGTATTTT
J: TRBJ1-2; V: TRBV30; D: .; size: few; CDR3: CAWIHTPAGNYGYTF; DNA: TGTGCCTGGATTCACACGCCCGCGGGGAACTATGGCTACACCTTC
J: TRBJ2-2; V: TRBV5-1; D: .; size: few; CDR3: CASSPTDKRELFF; DNA: TGCGCCAGCAGCCCCACGGACAAGCGGGAGCTGTTTTTT
J: TRBJ2-1; V: TRBV5-1; D: .; size: few; CDR3: CASSSRDSYNEQFF; DNA: TGCGCCAGCAGCTCCCGAGACTCCTACAATGAGCAGTTCTTC
J: TRBJ2-4; V: TRBV7-9; D: TRBD2; size: few; CDR3: CASSLAYSLAGGDIQYF; DNA: TGTGCCAGCAGCTTAGCCTATTCCCTAGCGGGAGGGGACATTCAGTACTTC
J: TRBJ1-2; V: TRBV6-6; D: .; size: .; CDR3: CASSPDTTYGYTF; DNA: TGTGCCAGCAGCCCGGACACCACCTATGGCTACACCTTC
J: TRBJ2-1; V: TRBV30; D: TRBD2; size: .; CDR3: CAWSDPPSGYYNEQFF; DNA: TGTGCCTGGAGTGACCCTCCTAGCGGATACTACAATGAGCAGTTCTTC
J: TRBJ2-1; V: TRBV28; D: TRBD2; size: few; CDR3: CASSLAGGTRNEQFF; DNA: TGTGCCAGCAGTCTAGCGGGAGGTACTCGCAATGAGCAGTTCTTC
J: TRBJ2-3; V: TRBV5-1; D: .; size: .; CDR3: CASSLDIPSTDTQYF; DNA: TGCGCCAGCAGCTTGGACATCCCTAGCACAGATACGCAGTATTTT
J: TRBJ2-5; V: TRBV27; D: TRBD2; size: few; CDR3: CASSPAGASDAVLGETQYF; DNA: TGTGCCAGCAGTCCTGCGGGAGCATCGGACGCCGTCCTTGGAGAGACCCAGTACTTC
J: TRBJ2-1; V: TRBV20-1; D: .; size: few; CDR3: CSAEDSAGQFF; DNA: TGCAGTGCTGAGGACTCCGCGGGGCAGTTCTTC
J: TRBJ2-2; V: TRBV29-1; D: TRBD2; size: few; CDR3: CSVEVAGAGLGELFF; DNA: TGCAGCGTTGAAGTGGCGGGAGCGGGCCTCGGGGAGCTGTTTTTT
J: TRBJ2-5; V: TRBV7-2; D: .; size: few; CDR3: CASSPRRGWETQYF; DNA: TGTGCCAGCAGCCCACGCAGGGGTTGGGAGACCCAGTACTTC
J: TRBJ2-1; V: TRBV5-4; D: .; size: .; CDR3: CASSLFGGGKISYNEQFF; DNA: TGTGCCAGCAGCTTGTTCGGAGGGGGCAAGATCTCCTACAATGAGCAGTTCTTC
J: TRBJ1-2; V: TRBV4-1; D: .; size: few; CDR3: CASSRRENYGYTF; DNA: TGCGCCAGCAGCAGACGGGAAAACTATGGCTACACCTTC
J: TRBJ1-2; V: TRBV30; D: .; size: .; CDR3: CAWSVRPGVYTF; DNA: TGTGCCTGGAGTGTACGACCGGGAGTCTACACCTTC
J: TRBJ2-5; V: TRBV19; D: TRBD1; size: .; CDR3: CASSRGQGETETQYF; DNA: TGTGCCAGTAGTAGGGGACAGGGGGAGACGGAGACCCAGTACTTC
J: TRBJ1-2; V: TRBV7-2; D: .; size: .; CDR3: CASSLDVWLPYGYTF; DNA: TGTGCCAGCAGCTTAGATGTTTGGCTGCCCTATGGCTACACCTTC
J: TRBJ2-3; V: TRBV7-9; D: TRBD1; size: .; CDR3: CASSLVTGTVLF; DNA: TGTGCCAGCAGCTTAGTTACCGGGACAGTGCTTTTT
J: TRBJ1-3; V: TRBV7-9; D: .; size: few; CDR3: CASSLAGGDTIYF; DNA: TGTGCCAGCAGCTTAGCAGGAGGAGACACCATATATTTT
J: TRBJ2-5; V: TRBV5-1; D: .; size: .; CDR3: CASSSGGETQYF; DNA: TGCGCCAGCAGCTCTGGAGGAGAGACCCAGTACTTC
J: TRBJ2-7; V: TRBV9; D: TRBD1; size: few; CDR3: CASPLGTGVSTYEQYF; DNA: TGTGCCAGCCCGCTAGGGACAGGGGTTTCGACCTACGAGCAGTACTTC
J: TRBJ1-3; V: TRBV13; D: TRBD1; size: few; CDR3: CASSSTGQGLSGNTIYF; DNA: TGTGCCAGCAGTTCTACGGGACAGGGGCTCTCTGGAAACACCATATATTTT
J: TRBJ2-1; V: TRBV10-3; D: .; size: few; CDR3: CAISESKGLGYNEQFF; DNA: TGTGCCATCAGTGAGTCGAAGGGGCTGGGGTACAATGAGCAGTTCTTC
J: TRBJ1-2; V: TRBV28; D: .; size: few; CDR3: CASGGVNGYTF; DNA: TGTGCCAGCGGCGGGGTTAATGGCTACACCTTC
J: TRBJ2-1; V: TRBV5-4; D: .; size: .; CDR3: CASSLGGMGYNEQFF; DNA: TGTGCCAGCAGCTTGGGAGGGATGGGCTACAATGAGCAGTTCTTC
J: TRBJ2-7; V: TRBV7-3; D: .; size: .; CDR3: CASSLGLSYEQYF; DNA: TGTGCCAGCAGCCTAGGACTGAGCTACGAGCAGTACTTC
J: TRBJ1-4; V: TRBV28; D: .; size: few; CDR3: CASSLTDEKLFF; DNA: TGTGCCAGCAGTTTAACAGATGAAAAACTGTTTTTT
J: TRBJ2-1; V: TRBV29-1; D: .; size: .; CDR3: CSVAERTDYNEQFF; DNA: TGCAGCGTTGCTGAGCGGACCGACTACAATGAGCAGTTCTTC
J: TRBJ2-7; V: TRBV28; D: TRBD1; size: few; CDR3: CASTKTGGHEQYF; DNA: TGTGCCAGCACTAAGACAGGGGGACACGAGCAGTACTTC
J: TRBJ2-1; V: TRBV14; D: TRBD2; size: once; CDR3: CASSPTRTSGRDNEQFF; DNA: TGTGCCAGCAGCCCCACCCGAACTAGCGGGAGGGACAATGAGCAGTTCTTC
J: TRBJ1-2; V: TRBV9; D: .; size: few; CDR3: CASSVGSRNYGYTF; DNA: TGTGCCAGCAGCGTAGGATCCAGAAACTATGGCTACACCTTC
J: TRBJ2-7; V: TRBV7-9; D: TRBD1; size: .; CDR3: CASSDWDRGAYEQYF; DNA: TGTGCCAGCAGCGACTGGGACAGGGGAGCCTACGAGCAGTACTTC